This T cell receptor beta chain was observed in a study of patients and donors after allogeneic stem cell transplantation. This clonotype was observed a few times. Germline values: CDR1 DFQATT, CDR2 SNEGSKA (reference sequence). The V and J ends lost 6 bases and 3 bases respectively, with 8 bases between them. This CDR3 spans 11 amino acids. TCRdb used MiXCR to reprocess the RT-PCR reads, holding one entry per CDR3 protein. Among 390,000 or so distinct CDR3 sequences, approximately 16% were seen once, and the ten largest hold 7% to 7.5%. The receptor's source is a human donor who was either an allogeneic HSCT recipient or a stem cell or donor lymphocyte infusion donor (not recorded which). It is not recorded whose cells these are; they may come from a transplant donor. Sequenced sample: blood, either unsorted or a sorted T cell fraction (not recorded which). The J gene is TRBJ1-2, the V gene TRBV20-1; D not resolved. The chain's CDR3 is CSAPRDYGYTF. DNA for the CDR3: TGCAGTGCCCCGCGAGACTATGGCTACACCTTC.